These 15 T cell receptor beta chains came from one sample sequenced in a study of OX40 agonist ivuxolimab in advanced cancers. Using immunoSEQ multiplex PCR, the repertoire was profiled, and TCRdb retains in-frame clones only, with some absent. The sample has about 89,000 clones, just over 90% seen once; the top ten hold less than 0.75%. This material consisted of CD4+ or CD8+ T cells sorted from blood, taken in a trial of the OX40 agonist ivuxolimab. All receptors derive from an adult with an advanced solid tumor such as melanoma, head and neck, liver or kidney cancer.

The chain combines TRBV5-1 with TRBJ1-2; the match to TRBD1 covers 7 bases. Germline CDR1 SGHRS, CDR2 YFSETQ. The CDR3 contains 16 residues. Trimming cost V 2 bases and J 0 bases; bases outside gene matches: 7. CDR3 DNA: TGCGCCAGCAGCTTCGGACAGGACCTAACTAACTATGGCTACACCTTC. Its translation is CASSFGQDLTNYGYTF.

The J gene is TRBJ1-1, the V gene TRBV19; TRBD1 is a possible D gene (5 bases). Germline CDR1 reads LNHDA; CDR2 reads SQIVND (reference sequence). This CDR3 has 15 amino acids. Trimming removed 2 bases from V and 5 bases from J, with 15 bases in between. CDR3 in amino acids: CASSISARVGTEAFF. The CDR3 DNA reads as TGTGCCAGTAGTATATCCGCCAGGGTGGGGACTGAAGCTTTCTTT.

V usage is TRBV18 and J usage is TRBJ2-7; tentative D call: TRBD1 (6 bases). The V gene's germline CDR1 is KGHSH and CDR2 LQKENI. V was trimmed by 3 bases and J by 2 bases, leaving 11 bases between them. This CDR3 region has 14 residues. The CDR3 region is CASSPVTGPYEQYF. CDR3 DNA: TGTGCCAGCTCACCCGTGACAGGCCCCTACGAGCAGTACTTC.

The chain combines TRBV6-5 with TRBJ2-1, with 7 nucleotides matching TRBD1. The trim removed 6 bases at V and 7 bases at J, leaving 6 bases unmatched. Germline V gene data show CDR1 as MNHEY and CDR2 as SVGAGI. The CDR3 runs to 13 residues. The CDR3: CASSRDSYNEQFF. CDR3 nucleotide sequence: TGTGCCAGCAGCCGGGACAGCTATAATGAGCAGTTCTTC.

The gene calls are TRBV6-5 and TRBJ2-1; perhaps D is TRBD1 or TRBD2 (5 bases each). The V gene's germline CDR1 is MNHEY and CDR2 SVGAGI. The CDR3 contains 16 residues. The V end was cut by 0 bases, the J end by 8 bases, with 17 bases between. CDR3 residues: CASSYSGTPPPDEQFF. CDR3 sequence (DNA): TGTGCCAGCAGTTACTCTGGGACCCCCCCTCCCGATGAGCAGTTCTTC.

This sequence joins TRBV4-1 and TRBJ1-6; no clear D gene. Germline assignment: CDR1 MGHRA and CDR2 YSYEKL. V was clipped by 3 bases and J by 5 bases, with 14 bases between them. The CDR3 has 16 amino acids. In DNA, the CDR3 is TGCGCCAGCAGCCAGGGTCACGGCGGGAATAATTCACCCCTCCACTTT. Its protein product is CASSQGHGGNNSPLHF.

The V gene is TRBV5-1, the J gene TRBJ2-3; 7 positions match TRBD1. The CDR3 spans 14 residues. Germline V gives CDR1 SGHRS, CDR2 YFSETQ. J lost 6 bases, V lost 5 bases, and 9 bases had no gene match. The CDR3 is CASSWGTVSDTQYF. The CDR3 DNA reads TGCGCCAGCAGTTGGGGGACAGTTTCTGATACGCAGTATTTT.

V and J are TRBV11-2 and TRBJ2-7; 7 bases map to TRBD1. In germline, CDR1 is SGHAT, CDR2 FQNNGV. With 1 base clipped from V and 6 bases from J, the junction kept 9 bases outside the gene matches. This CDR3 spans 15 amino acids. CDR3 sequence: CASSLGAIPGGEQYF. In DNA, the CDR3 is TGTGCCAGCAGCTTAGGAGCCATACCAGGGGGCGAGCAGTACTTC.

This clone was seen more than once but under ten times. The rearrangement links TRBV5-4 to TRBJ2-7; 11 bases agree with TRBD2. V trimming: 7 bases; J trimming: 0 bases; junction bases outside the gene matches: 9. The germline V gene has CDR1 SGHNT and CDR2 YYREEE (reference sequence). CDR3 length equals 16 residues. Here the CDR3 DNA reads TGTGCCAGCCAAAAGGGACTAGCGGAGAGCTCCTACGAGCAGTACTTC. Amino acid sequence: CASQKGLAESSYEQYF.

The V and J genes are TRBV5-1 and TRBJ2-5; 13 nucleotides line up with TRBD2. This CDR3 has 16 amino acids. V was pared by 4 bases and J by 1 base, with 4 bases of the junction left unmatched. CDR1 SGHRS and CDR2 YFSETQ come from the germline V gene. The CDR3 here is CASSLGTSGVQETQYF. CDR3 coding DNA: TGCGCCAGCAGCCTAGGGACTAGCGGGGTCCAAGAGACCCAGTACTTC.

This chain links TRBV29-1 with TRBJ1-4; D unclear. Trimming took off 6 bases at V and 6 bases at J, with 11 bases between the two ends. Germline V CDR1 and CDR2: SQVTM, ANQGSEA. The CDR3 is 12 amino acids. The CDR3 bases are TGCAGCGTCGAGGGTGGTGATGAAAAACTGTTTTTT. It is translated as CSVEGGDEKLFF.

The V call is TRBV27, the J call TRBJ1-4; 10 bases line up with TRBD1. The CDR3 covers 15 residues. The J segment lost 7 bases and the V segment lost 2 bases, leaving 4 bases of the junction unmatched. Germline V CDR1 and CDR2: MNHEY, SMNVEV (reference sequence). CDR3 sequence (DNA): TGTGCCAGCAGTTTAGGGACAGGGGATTCTGAAAAACTGTTTTTT. Amino acids: CASSLGTGDSEKLFF.

V and J are TRBV18 and TRBJ1-6; D may be TRBD1 (6 bases). The V end was cut by 1 base, the J end by 8 bases, with 12 bases between. Germline CDR1 and CDR2: KGHSH and LQKENI. This CDR3 is built from 15 residues. The CDR3 bases are TGTGCCAGCTCACCACAGCAGGGGAATGATTCACCCCTCCACTTT. Translating it yields CASSPQQGNDSPLHF.

This chain connects TRBV29-1 to TRBJ2-7, with a possible D match to TRBD1 (7 bases). The V end was cut by 3 bases, the J end by 6 bases, with 24 bases between. The CDR3 contains 16 residues. The V gene's germline CDR1 is SQVTM and CDR2 ANQGSEA. CDR3 nucleotides: TGCAGCGTTGATGGCTCTGGAGGGGGCAGGGGTTCCGAGCAGTACTTC. It translates to CSVDGSGGGRGSEQYF.

The CDR3 nucleotides read TGCGCCAGCAGCCAAGAGGGCGCGTATAAAACTGAAGCTTTCTTT. It is translated as CASSQEGAYKTEAFF. J is TRBJ1-1 and V is TRBV4-1, with no clear D. The CDR3 totals 15 residues. Per the germline V gene, CDR1 is MGHRA and CDR2 is YSYEKL. V shed 0 bases and J shed 5 bases, with 13 bases lying between them.